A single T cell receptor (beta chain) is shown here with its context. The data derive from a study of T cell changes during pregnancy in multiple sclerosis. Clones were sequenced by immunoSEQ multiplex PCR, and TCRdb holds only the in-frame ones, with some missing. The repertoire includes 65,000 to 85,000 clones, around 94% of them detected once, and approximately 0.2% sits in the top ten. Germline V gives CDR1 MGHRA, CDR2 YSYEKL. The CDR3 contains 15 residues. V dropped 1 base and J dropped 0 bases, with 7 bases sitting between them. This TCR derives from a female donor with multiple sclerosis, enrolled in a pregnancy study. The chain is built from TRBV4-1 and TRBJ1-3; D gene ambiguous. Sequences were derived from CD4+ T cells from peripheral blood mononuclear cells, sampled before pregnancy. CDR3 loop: CASSQVVSSGNTIYF. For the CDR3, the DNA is TGCGCCAGCAGCCAAGTAGTTAGCTCTGGAAACACCATATATTTT.